One and the same sample provided the 28 T cell receptor beta chains below, sequenced in a study of blood T cells in healthy people across ages. A second PCR, run for about 7 to 11 cycles, used a sample-barcoded 5' primer plus a J-beta primer mix. TCRdb called the 5' RACE reads again in MiXCR, with one record for every CDR3 protein. The table shows some 920,000 distinct CDR3 sequences, with roughly half occurring only once. Material for sequencing was blood. These receptors were collected from a woman in her sixties or seventies in good health.

V gene TRBV28 combines with J gene TRBJ2-3; 9 bases map to TRBD1. The CDR3 is made up of 13 amino acids. V shed 5 bases, J shed 12 bases, and the junction held 9 bases outside the gene matches. Germline loops: CDR1 MDHEN, CDR2 SYDVKM. Here the CDR3 reads CASSPSGTGPQYF. The CDR3 DNA is TGTGCCAGCAGTCCATCCGGGACAGGGCCACAGTATTTT.

The chain joins TRBV20-1 to TRBJ1-5, with 9 bases fitting TRBD1. The CDR3 covers 14 residues. Germline values: CDR1 DFQATT, CDR2 SNEGSKA (reference sequence). The trim removed 8 bases at V and 5 bases at J, leaving 10 bases unmatched. The CDR3 DNA is TGCAGTTCTGGACAGGGGAAGTTGGATCAGCCCCAGCATTTT. This translates into CSSGQGKLDQPQHF.

V is TRBV29-1 and J is TRBJ1-2; 9 nucleotides match TRBD1. Germline V CDR1 and CDR2: SQVTM, ANQGSEA. The CDR3 extends over 13 amino acids. V shed 8 bases and J 2 bases; nucleotides not matched to a gene: 6. The CDR3 DNA reads TGCAGCCTACAGGGGGCTGGAAACTATGGCTACACCTTC. Amino acid sequence: CSLQGAGNYGYTF.

The rearrangement links TRBV6-5 to TRBJ2-7; D is unclear. CDR3 length: 13 residues. Trimming shortened V by 8 bases and J by 2 bases, and 13 bases separated the two germline ends. CDR1 is MNHEY and CDR2 is SVGAGI in the germline V gene. The CDR3 DNA reads TGTGCCAGCCTGAGACCAACCACCTACGAGCAGTACTTC. Translation gives CASLRPTTYEQYF.

The chain combines TRBV20-1 with TRBJ1-5, with D possibly TRBD1 on 5 matching bases. Trimming took 6 bases from V and 0 from J, leaving 15 bases between them. Germline V gene lookup returns CDR1 DFQATT and CDR2 SNEGSKA (reference sequence). This CDR3 region has 15 residues. CDR3: CSALRDGTSNQPQHF. CDR3 DNA: TGCAGTGCCCTCCGGGACGGGACTAGCAATCAGCCCCAGCATTTT.

The chain employs TRBV11-2 and TRBJ2-3, with 9 bases aligning to TRBD2. The germline V gene has CDR1 SGHAT and CDR2 FQNNGV. V shed 5 bases, J shed 2 bases, and the junction held 11 bases outside the gene matches. The length of the CDR3 is 17 residues. The CDR3 nucleotides are TGTGCCAGCAGCCCTTACAAACTAGCGGGCATCACAGATACGCAGTATTTT. It is translated as CASSPYKLAGITDTQYF.

This clonotype appeared a few times. J is TRBJ2-6 and V is TRBV18; D gene uncertain. V lost 0 bases and J lost 0, with 6 bases in between. This CDR3 comprises 16 residues. Germline V gives CDR1 KGHSH, CDR2 LQKENI. This chain's CDR3 is CASSPPGSSGANVLTF. The DNA of the CDR3 is TGTGCCAGCTCACCACCCGGCTCCTCTGGGGCCAACGTCCTGACTTTC.

V usage is TRBV14 and J usage is TRBJ1-2; D is possibly TRBD1 (5 bases). The V and J ends lost 3 bases and 3 bases respectively, with 14 bases between them. Germline V gene data show CDR1 as SGHDN and CDR2 as FVKESK. CDR3 length equals 15 residues. CDR3: CASSHGTKKDYGYTF. DNA of the CDR3: TGTGCCAGCAGCCACGGGACGAAAAAGGACTATGGCTACACCTTC.

There are a few counts of this clonotype. This chain connects TRBV10-3 to TRBJ2-7, with D unresolved. Germline V lookup: CDR1 ENHRY, CDR2 SYGVKD. Trimming cost V 6 bases and J 1 base, with 13 bases left between them. The CDR3 runs 14 residues. The CDR3: CAIRGIEPSYEQYF. The CDR3 coding sequence is TGTGCCATCAGGGGAATTGAACCTTCCTACGAGCAGTACTTC.

This clonotype was seen a handful of times. The chain links TRBV12-3 or TRBV12-4 to TRBJ2-7, with a tentative D call TRBD2 (5 bases). The V and J ends lost 5 bases and 2 bases respectively, with 10 bases between them. This CDR3 is 13 amino acids long. The CDR3 sequence: CASSGRGTYEQYF. Written as DNA, the CDR3 is TGTGCCAGCAGTGGACGGGGAACCTACGAGCAGTACTTC.

The CDR3 loop reads CASSGRRGYEQYF. The CDR3 DNA reads as TGTGCCAGCAGTGGCCGAAGGGGGTACGAGCAGTACTTC. This chain connects TRBV27 to TRBJ2-7, with a tentative D call TRBD1 (6 bases). The CDR3 runs 13 residues. Between the trimmed V and J ends, which lost 5 bases and 4 bases, there was a span of 12 bases. Germline V gene lookup returns CDR1 MNHEY and CDR2 SMNVEV (reference sequence).

This clonotype has at least ten counts. This chain links TRBV4-1 with TRBJ2-7, with D possibly matching TRBD1 (6 bases). The CDR3 consists of 13 residues. Germline assignment: CDR1 MGHRA and CDR2 YSYEKL. V lost 6 bases and J lost 1, with 10 bases in between. The CDR3 region is CASRQQGSYEQYF. DNA for the CDR3: TGCGCCAGCAGGCAACAGGGTTCCTACGAGCAGTACTTC.

The chain is built from TRBV10-2 and TRBJ2-3; 7 bases agree with TRBD1. CDR1 is WSHSY and CDR2 is SAAADI in the germline V gene. With V trimmed by 0 bases and J by 13 bases, 4 bases remained unmatched. The CDR3 loop spans 12 amino acids. The CDR3 region has the DNA TGCGCCAGCAGTGAGTCGACGGGACAGAAGTATTTT. It encodes CASSESTGQKYF.

This clonotype appeared once. This chain joins TRBV9 and TRBJ2-6; D remains unclear. Trimming took 3 bases from V and 4 from J, leaving 11 bases between them. The CDR3 spans 15 residues. Per the germline V gene, CDR1 is SGDLS and CDR2 is YYNGEE. The CDR3 spells CASSALPSGANVLTF. The CDR3 nucleotides are TGTGCCAGCAGCGCCCTCCCCTCCGGGGCCAACGTCCTGACTTTC.

J is TRBJ2-6 and V is TRBV27; 7 bases line up with TRBD2. J gave up 0 bases and V 2 bases, and 7 bases lay outside the gene matches. Germline V lookup: CDR1 MNHEY, CDR2 SMNVEV (reference sequence). The CDR3 runs 18 residues. CDR3 coding DNA: TGTGCCAGCAGTTTAGGGCTAGCGGACCCCTCTGGGGCCAACGTCCTGACTTTC. It specifies CASSLGLADPSGANVLTF.

V is TRBV27 and J is TRBJ2-5; 8 nucleotides match TRBD2. The DNA matches TRBJ2-7 better at its end, which makes the J call doubtful. This CDR3 has 16 amino acids. The V gene's germline CDR1 is MNHEY and CDR2 SMNVEV (reference sequence). CDR3: CASSSPTSGRGYEQYF. The CDR3 nucleotides are TGTGCCAGCAGTTCCCCAACTAGCGGACGGGGGTACGAGCAGTACTTC.

This clonotype was counted a single time. One junction end does not reproduce the germline sequence, and a read error may be involved. The chain couples TRBV6-5 to TRBJ1-6; 7 bases agree with TRBD1. CDR3 length: 15 residues. In germline, CDR1 is MNHEY, CDR2 SVGAGI. CDR3 sequence reads: CASSYIGQDNSPPHF. CDR3 DNA: TGTGCCAGCAGTTACATCGGACAGGATAATTCACCCCCCCACTTT.

Many counts were recorded for this clonotype. The CDR3 nucleotides are TGTGCCAGCAGTCCCGGTGTTGACTACGAGCAGTACTTC. Its translation: CASSPGVDYEQYF. J is TRBJ2-7 and V is TRBV28; D ambiguous. Trimming took off 5 bases at V and 3 bases at J, with 11 bases between the two ends. Germline V lookup: CDR1 MDHEN, CDR2 SYDVKM. This CDR3 is built from 13 residues.

The CDR3 reads CSVGGMNTEAFF. In DNA, the CDR3 is TGCAGCGTTGGTGGAATGAACACTGAAGCTTTCTTT. The rearrangement joins TRBV29-1 to TRBJ1-1; D gene ambiguous. The CDR3 spans 12 residues. Trimming took 4 bases from V and 0 from J, leaving 6 bases between them. Germline V gene sequence: CDR1 SQVTM, CDR2 ANQGSEA.

J is TRBJ2-7 and V is TRBV30; D is possibly TRBD2 (5 bases). This CDR3 contains 14 residues. Deletions cut 5 bases from V and 0 bases from J, with 14 bases between. Looked up from germline, CDR1 is GTSNPN and CDR2 is SVGIG (reference sequence). The CDR3: CAWEEAVGSYEQYF. DNA for the CDR3: TGTGCCTGGGAGGAAGCGGTAGGCTCCTACGAGCAGTACTTC.

The rearrangement joins TRBV29-1 to TRBJ2-3, with unresolved D. With 7 bases removed from V and 1 base from J, the gap between germline ends came to 15 bases. This CDR3 contains 14 residues. CDR1 is SQVTM and CDR2 is ANQGSEA in the germline V gene. In DNA form, the CDR3 reads TGCAGCGCGGTCGGGTCTAGGGGCACAGATACGCAGTATTTT. Translation: CSAVGSRGTDTQYF.

CDR3 residues: CASGIRGQGDEQYF. The CDR3 region has the DNA TGTGCCAGCGGTATTCGGGGACAGGGGGACGAGCAGTACTTC. The chain couples TRBV6-2 or TRBV6-3 to TRBJ2-7; 11 positions match TRBD1. The ends lost 8 bases at V and 5 bases at J; junction bases unmatched: 8. CDR1 MNHEY and CDR2 SVGEGT come from the germline V gene. This CDR3 is 14 amino acids long.

The chain uses TRBV6-5 and TRBJ2-7; 7 bases fit TRBD2. V gave up 5 bases and J gave up 4 bases; unmatched junction bases: 8. Germline values: CDR1 MNHEY, CDR2 SVGAGI. The CDR3 spans 14 residues. CDR3 nucleotide sequence: TGTGCCAGCAGTACCGGCGGACTAGTATACGAGCAGTACTTC. It encodes CASSTGGLVYEQYF.

This chain connects TRBV29-1 to TRBJ2-1; a possible D gene is TRBD1 (6 bases). This CDR3 comprises 14 residues. V was shortened by 6 bases and J by 6 bases, with 18 bases between the two germline ends. Germline CDR1 SQVTM, CDR2 ANQGSEA. CDR3 amino acids: CSVSGPGAPNEQFF. CDR3 nucleotides: TGCAGCGTCTCCGGGCCAGGGGCCCCCAATGAGCAGTTCTTC.

The chain couples TRBV20-1 to TRBJ2-4; 8 bases agree with TRBD1. Germline V gene data show CDR1 as DFQATT and CDR2 as SNEGSKA (reference sequence). This CDR3 region has 16 residues. After removal of 0 bases from V and 2 bases from J, the junction contained 6 bases not matched to a gene. For the CDR3, the DNA is TGCAGTGCTAGAGACGACAGGGGTTTTTCCAAAAACATTCAGTACTTC. Translated: CSARDDRGFSKNIQYF.

This clonotype appeared a few times. J is TRBJ2-1 and V is TRBV7-9; no firm D call. The CDR3 has 14 residues. Per germline, CDR1 SEHNR and CDR2 FQNEAQ (reference sequence). V shed 6 bases and J shed 2 bases, with 11 bases lying between them. CDR3 nucleotide sequence: TGTGCCAGCAGAACCCTGTCCGCCTACAATGAGCAGTTCTTC. It is translated as CASRTLSAYNEQFF.

J is TRBJ1-5 and V is TRBV4-3, with 10 bases that match TRBD1. In germline, CDR1 is LGHNA, CDR2 YSLEER. The V gene end was trimmed by 2 bases and the J gene end by 5 bases; junction bases not matched to a gene: 3. The CDR3 has 15 residues. Written as DNA, the CDR3 is TGCGCCAGCAGCCAAATCGGGACAGGGGATCAGCCCCAGCATTTT. Translated: CASSQIGTGDQPQHF.

The J gene is TRBJ2-7, the V gene TRBV7-8; D assignment may be TRBD1 or TRBD2 (5 bases each). The germline CDR1 and CDR2 sequences are SGHVS and FQNEAQ. This CDR3 is built from 17 residues. Between the trimmed V and J ends, which lost 5 bases and 0 bases, there was a span of 20 bases. The CDR3 region is CASSPRGPTLYSYEQYF. CDR3 bases: TGTGCCAGCAGCCCTCGGGGCCCTACCTTGTACTCCTACGAGCAGTACTTC.